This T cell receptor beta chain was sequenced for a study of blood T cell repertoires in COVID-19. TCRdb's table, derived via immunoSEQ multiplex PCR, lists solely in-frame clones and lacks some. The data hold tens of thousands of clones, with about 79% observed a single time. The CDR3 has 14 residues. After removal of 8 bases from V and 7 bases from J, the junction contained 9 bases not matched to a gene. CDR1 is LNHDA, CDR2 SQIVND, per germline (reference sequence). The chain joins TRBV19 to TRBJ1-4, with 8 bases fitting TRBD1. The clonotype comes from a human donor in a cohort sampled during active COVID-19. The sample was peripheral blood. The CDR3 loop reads CASSLTGGGEKLFF. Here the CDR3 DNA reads TGTGCCAGTTCCCTTACAGGGGGAGGTGAAAAACTGTTTTTT.